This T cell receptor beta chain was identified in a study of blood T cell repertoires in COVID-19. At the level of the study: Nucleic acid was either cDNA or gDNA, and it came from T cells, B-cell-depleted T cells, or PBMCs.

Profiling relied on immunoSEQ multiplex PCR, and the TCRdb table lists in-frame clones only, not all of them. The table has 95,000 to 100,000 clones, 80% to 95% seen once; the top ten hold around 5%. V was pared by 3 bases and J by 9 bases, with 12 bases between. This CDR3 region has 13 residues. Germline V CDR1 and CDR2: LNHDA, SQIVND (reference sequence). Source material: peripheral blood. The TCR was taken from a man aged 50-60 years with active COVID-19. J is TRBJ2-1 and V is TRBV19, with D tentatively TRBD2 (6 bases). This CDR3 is CASSIRRGAEQFF. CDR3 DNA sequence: TGTGCCAGTAGTATTCGTCGCGGGGCTGAGCAGTTCTTC. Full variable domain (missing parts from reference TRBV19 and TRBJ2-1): DGGITQSPKYLFRKEGQNVTLSCEQNLNHDAMYWYRQDPGQGLRLIYYSQIVNDFQKGDIAEGYSVSREKKESFPLTVTSAQKNPTAFYLCASSIRRGAEQFFGPGTRLTVL.